The 10 T cell receptor beta chains in this list originate from one sample, sequenced in a study of OX40 agonist ivuxolimab in advanced cancers. The library was built by means of the immunoSEQ multiplex PCR assay. TCRdb limited this immuneACCESS table to in-frame rearrangements with V and J called. A share of clones is missing; checked studies link under half to unresolved V genes, and the rest is unexplained. The sample includes more than 65,000 clones, with more than 85% observed a single time. In total, the top ten clones hold roughly 1% of the sample. The sequencing here drew on CD4+ or CD8+ T cells sorted from blood, taken in a trial of the OX40 agonist ivuxolimab. These receptors all come from an adult with an advanced solid tumor such as melanoma, head and neck, liver or kidney cancer.

The genes are TRBV12-2 and TRBJ2-7. TRBV12-2 is tagged as a pseudogene. This CDR3 is built from 12 residues. CDR3 loop: CAPIRGVEEQYF. The CDR3 bases are TGTGCACCAATTCGAGGGGTTGAAGAGCAGTACTTC.

The rearrangement links TRBV21-1 to TRBJ2-3; the table's D call of TRBD1 was not tested on the DNA. TRBV21-1 is described as a pseudogene. The CDR3 is 18 amino acids. The CDR3 spells CASDHPAKTGQGNDTQYF. The CDR3 DNA follows: TGTGCCAGCGACCACCCCGCCAAGACGGGACAGGGTAACGATACGCAGTATTTT.

The chain couples TRBV5-4 to TRBJ2-7; 9 bases fit TRBD1. V lost 2 bases and J lost 2; bases outside the gene matches: 2. The CDR3 has 14 residues. Germline V lookup: CDR1 SGHNT, CDR2 YYREEE (reference sequence). For the CDR3, the DNA is TGTGCCAGCAGCTTTCGACAGGGGGCCTACGAGCAGTACTTC. It yields the protein CASSFRQGAYEQYF.

V is TRBV6-6 and J is TRBJ1-3; D is unclear. The CDR3 covers 11 residues. V lost 11 bases and J 4 bases, leaving 9 bases between the germline ends. CDR1 and CDR2 from the germline V gene are MNHNY and SVGAGI (reference sequence). The CDR3 DNA follows: TGTGCCGCTATAGGGGGAAACACCATATATTTT. Translating gives CAAIGGNTIYF.

In its sample, this clone was seen a few times. V usage is TRBV14 and J usage is TRBJ2-1; 8 bases agree with TRBD2. J gave up 9 bases and V 4 bases, and 11 bases lay outside the gene matches. The V gene's germline CDR1 is SGHDN and CDR2 FVKESK. The CDR3 sequence is 15 residues long. Here the CDR3 reads CASSLGRAENSEQFF. As DNA, the CDR3 is TGTGCCAGCAGCCTCGGGAGGGCAGAAAATAGTGAGCAGTTCTTC.

The chain joins TRBV2 to TRBJ2-2, with D perhaps TRBD1 or TRBD2 (6 bases each). Trimming removed 6 bases from V and 5 bases from J, with 19 bases in between. Germline CDR1 SNHLY, CDR2 FYNNEI. The CDR3 spans 16 residues. The CDR3, as DNA: TGTGCCAGCAGGTGGAGGGGGTCGGGTTTAACCGGGGAGCTGTTTTTT. Translation gives CASRWRGSGLTGELFF.

The chain uses TRBV12-1 and TRBJ2-7; TRBD2 is the table's D call and was not checked against the DNA. TRBV12-1 is deemed a pseudogene. This CDR3 region has 16 residues. CDR3 in amino acids: CASSSRGAPRGYEQYF. The CDR3, as DNA: TGTGCCAGCAGCTCCCGTGGCGCCCCCCGGGGGTACGAGCAGTACTTC.

The rearrangement joins TRBV14 to TRBJ2-1; weak D call: TRBD2 (6 bases). Between the trimmed V and J ends, which lost 0 bases and 12 bases, there was a span of 9 bases. This CDR3 has 12 amino acids. Germline CDR1 reads SGHDN; CDR2 reads FVKESK. The CDR3 sequence is CASSQDRERQFF. Written as DNA, the CDR3 is TGTGCCAGCAGCCAAGATCGGGAGAGGCAGTTCTTC. Based on the CDR3 plus reference TRBV14 and TRBJ2-1, the full variable domain is EAGVTQFPSHSVIEKGQTVTLRCDPISGHDNLYWYRRVMGKEIKFLLHFVKESKQDESGMPNNRFLAERTGGTYSTLKVQPAELEDSGVYFCASSQDRERQFFGPGTRLTVL.

V usage is TRBV5-1 and J usage is TRBJ2-7, with unresolved D. With 1 base removed from V and 3 bases from J, the gap between germline ends came to 14 bases. This CDR3 has 15 residues. CDR1 SGHRS and CDR2 YFSETQ come from the germline V gene. CDR3 loop: CASSLSVATLYEQYF. The CDR3, as DNA: TGCGCCAGCAGCTTGAGTGTAGCCACACTCTACGAGCAGTACTTC.

This chain connects TRBV29-1 to TRBJ2-3; D may correspond to TRBD1 or TRBD2 (6 bases each). CDR1 and CDR2 (germline): SQVTM, ANQGSEA. The CDR3 loop spans 13 amino acids. The V end was cut by 8 bases, the J end by 1 base, with 13 bases between. The CDR3 protein is CSLGGIGTDTQYF. Here the CDR3 DNA reads TGCAGCCTGGGGGGCATTGGCACAGATACGCAGTATTTT.